This TCR beta chain is drawn from a study of T cells in tuberculosis. Study in general: A South African cohort included IGRA-negative adolescents, latently infected IGRA-positive adolescents and adults with active tuberculosis.

Sequencing used immunoSEQ multiplex PCR; TCRdb keeps in-frame clones, though not all of them. The sample has 20,000 to 25,000 clones, 75% to 90% seen once. CDR1 is SQVTM, CDR2 ANQGSEA, per germline. The CDR3 totals 13 residues. V was shortened by 6 bases and J by 3 bases, with 12 bases between the two germline ends. Remarks on this clone: Its antigen is as yet unknown.

Regarding the study as a whole: Active tuberculosis alpha repertoires lay closer to GMM-specific TCRs than controls'. Classification accuracy was 80% to 90% (AUROC over 0.85) with the GMM-specific repertoire.

The clonotype comes from a donor aged 10 to 29 with latent tuberculosis or without tuberculosis infection. The sequenced material came from PBMCs. The chain recombines TRBV29-1 with TRBJ1-5, with TRBD1 as a possible D gene (6 bases). The CDR3 nucleotides are TGCAGCGTGGAACAGGGTCCCAATCAGCCCCAGCATTTT. It specifies CSVEQGPNQPQHF.